The sequence of this TCR beta chain was determined in a study of cytotoxic CD8 clonotypes in ibrutinib-treated CLL (dated by TCRdb to the early 2020s). With respect to the entire study: The cohort included roughly 15 treatment-naive and 11 to 12 relapsed/refractory patients; 17 to 18 were IGHV unmutated. Longitudinal samples were obtainable from about 30% of the roughly 86 participants in the trial. Responses were partial in around 24 patients and complete in 2; after median 68 months follow-up, about 14 stayed in remission and roughly twelve progressed. On average, each sample yielded 255,043 productive templates and 85,000 to 95,000 productive rearrangements. Response samples were taken after a median of 12 months on treatment, ranging from about 6 to 40 months. Patients were still on ibrutinib when every remission and progressive disease sample was collected. Cryopreserved peripheral blood mononuclear cells were collected at three points: before therapy, at response, and at either sustained remission or disease progression. What the study reported, not specific to this receptor: At baseline, clonality was higher than in age-matched healthy donors and showed a strong correlation with circulating CD8+ T-cell counts. Public clonotypes were rare and either shrank or stayed stable during treatment, and the rise in clonality at ibrutinib response reflected expansion of private clonotypes. Lymph node repertoires were not examined, and the timing of sampling was not matched between patients in sustained remission and those whose disease progressed. Clonality rose at ibrutinib response, remained stable during sustained remission, and dropped back toward baseline at progression.

Per the publication, the time point label means: more than 10 months on ibrutinib. For TCR beta library preparation, about 2.2 micrograms of genomic DNA were extracted from the cryopreserved PBMCs. High-throughput TCR beta sequencing was performed on longitudinal blood samples from CLL patients receiving ibrutinib monotherapy. The patients took part in an open-label, single-center phase 2 trial of ibrutinib monotherapy. With regard to this clone: Its antigen specificity is not known. No qualities accompany the bases; no much larger clone lies one base away.

Each clonotype received, on average, approximately 9.9x coverage in deep resolution sequencing performed on a MiSeq, where the target depth lay between 1 in 1 million and 1 in 200,000 T cells. The immunoSEQ hsTCRB Kit was used to generate TCR beta libraries. The study's processing was this. Data were analyzed with ImmunoSEQ Data Assistant and ImmunoSEQ Analyzer, with V, D and J genes assigned per IMGT definitions. Clonality, which ranges from 0 to 1, was calculated as one minus the normalized Shannon entropy of productive rearrangement frequencies. Public clonotype analysis was restricted to overrepresented clonotypes comprising at least 0.05% of each patient's repertoire. Repertoires from 10 to 15 age-matched healthy donors in immuneACCESS were used as clonality controls. Imported from immuneACCESS, the table was reduced by TCRdb to in-frame sequences with V and J called. These copies leave out some clones; in studies compared against another copy, an unresolved V gene accounts for under half, and the cause of the remainder is not known. That table supplies the V and J calls and clone size; D and trimming were determined from the DNA. The sample has about 140,000 clones on record, around 93% of them singletons. The ten largest make up 10% to 12% of the sample.

From the cysteine up to the phenylalanine, the CDR3 has a length of 14 residues. Only the CDR3 DNA stays, 42 bases, in frame from base 1. Looking up the germline V gene yields CDR1 SGHRS and CDR2 YFSETQ. Germline trimming amounts to 4 bases on V and 5 bases on J, with 6 as the count of junction bases outside the gene matches. The rearranged chain carries TRBV5-1 and TRBJ2-1, and TRBD2 matches 7 of the central bases. The specimen comprised PBMCs, sampled after 12 months of ibrutinib treatment. This sequence originates from a human donor with chronic lymphocytic leukemia. CDR3 loop: CASSPRGRDNEQFF. The DNA sequence reads TGCGCCAGCAGCCCACGGGGGAGGGACAATGAGCAGTTCTTC. The reference TRBV5-1 and TRBJ2-1 proteins fill in what lies around the CDR3, so the full variable domain reads KAGVTQTPRYLIKTRGQQVTLSCSPISGHRSVSWYQQTPGQGLQFLFEYFSETQRNKGNFPGRFSGRQFSNSRSEMNVSTLELGDSALYLCASSPRGRDNEQFFGPGTRLTVL.